This T cell receptor (beta chain) originates from a study of blood T cell repertoires in COVID-19. This clone was observed a single time. The CDR3 is 15 residues long. Germline CDR1 and CDR2: SGHAT and FQNNGV. V lost 6 bases, J lost 6 bases, and 11 bases stayed unmatched. In the original workflow: The assay estimated nucleated cells by amplifying reference gene primers. The method was immunoSEQ multiplex PCR; TCRdb's version includes in-frame clones alone and lacks a portion of them. For V, J and clone size, that table is used; D and trimming come from the DNA. The data hold over 55,000 clones, with around 82% observed a single time.

The chain is built from TRBV11-2 and TRBJ2-1, with 7 bases lining up with TRBD1. The TCR originated in a man aged 50 to 60 with active COVID-19. What was sequenced was peripheral blood. The CDR3 spells CASRSLGGVSNEQFF. CDR3 in DNA: TGTGCCAGCAGATCCCTAGGGGGCGTAAGCAATGAGCAGTTCTTC.